Listed here are 32 T cell receptor beta chains from one sample, sequenced in a study of T cell repertoires in cytomegalovirus infection. TCRdb fed the reads into MiXCR, producing one record per CDR3 protein. The repertoire holds 150,000 to 200,000 distinct CDR3 sequences, with 25% to 30% as singletons. Sequencing used PBMCs. Every receptor here comes from a human donor in good health (CMV status not recorded). Some clones in this sample may be carry-over from other donors' samples.

This clonotype showed up many times. The genes are TRBV4-2 and TRBJ1-2; no reliable D call. This CDR3 is built from 16 residues. CDR1 LGHNA and CDR2 YNFKEQ come from the germline V gene. Trimming cost V 0 bases and J 0 bases, with 11 bases left between them. The CDR3 sequence: CASSQDQGGPNYGYTF. The CDR3, as DNA: TGTGCCAGCAGCCAAGATCAAGGCGGCCCTAACTATGGCTACACCTTC.

This clonotype turned up a few times. The chain recombines TRBV11-2 with TRBJ2-5, with TRBD1 as a possible D gene (5 bases). The germline V gene encodes CDR1 SGHAT and CDR2 FQNNGV. V was pared by 8 bases and J by 2 bases, with 15 bases between. The CDR3 has 14 amino acids. The CDR3 coding sequence is TGTGCCAGCGTCAATATTGACAGTCAAGAGACCCAGTACTTC. Residues: CASVNIDSQETQYF.

The rearrangement links TRBV20-1 to TRBJ2-1, with D perhaps matching TRBD2 (7 bases). This CDR3 comprises 14 residues. Trimming took off 3 bases at V and 7 bases at J, with 16 bases between the two ends. In germline, CDR1 is DFQATT, CDR2 SNEGSKA (reference sequence). CDR3 residues: CSARGRGGGNEQFF. CDR3 nucleotides: TGCAGTGCTAGGGGGAGGGGGGGGGGTAATGAGCAGTTCTTC.

The rearrangement links TRBV11-2 to TRBJ2-3; 9 bases agree with TRBD2. V lost 0 bases, J lost 2 bases, and 12 bases stayed unmatched. The CDR3 loop spans 19 amino acids. Per germline, CDR1 SGHAT and CDR2 FQNNGV. The CDR3 spells CASSLDVGGGEIPTDTQYF. The DNA for the CDR3 is TGTGCCAGCAGCTTAGATGTCGGCGGGGGGGAGATACCCACAGATACGCAGTATTTT.

This clonotype occurred a few times. The J gene is TRBJ2-3, the V gene TRBV7-8, with D possibly matching TRBD2 (7 bases). V shed 1 base and J shed 0 bases, with 11 bases lying between them. The germline V gene encodes CDR1 SGHVS and CDR2 FQNEAQ. The CDR3 contains 16 residues. CDR3 region: CASSLDRGASTDTQYF. DNA of the CDR3: TGTGCCAGCAGCTTAGATCGGGGGGCTAGCACAGATACGCAGTATTTT.

This clonotype was counted only a few times. Here the CDR3 DNA reads TGCGCCAGCAGCCAAGATGGAGGGGCTTACATGAACACTGAAGCTTTCTTT. Translating gives CASSQDGGAYMNTEAFF. The chain has TRBV4-1 and TRBJ1-1; weak D call: TRBD1 (5 bases). Germline V CDR1 and CDR2: MGHRA, YSYEKL. V was trimmed by 0 bases and J by 0 bases, leaving 14 bases between them. This CDR3 is 17 amino acids long.

V is TRBV6-2 or TRBV6-3 and J is TRBJ1-1; 7 bases fit TRBD1. Germline assignment: CDR1 MNHEY and CDR2 SVGEGT. V shed 7 bases, J shed 1 base, and the junction held 9 bases outside the gene matches. CDR3 size: 15 residues. The CDR3 coding sequence is TGTGCCAGCACTAAAGGGGACAGTTCGAACACTGAAGCTTTCTTT. Translating gives CASTKGDSSNTEAFF.

This clonotype was observed a handful of times. The DNA of the CDR3 is TGTGCCAGCAGCTTTGACAGGGGGCGGGAGCAGTACTTC. It specifies CASSFDRGREQYF. The genes are TRBV7-3 and TRBJ2-7; TRBD1 matches at 10 bases. V shed 3 bases and J 7 bases; nucleotides not matched to a gene: 3. CDR3 length: 13 amino acids. Germline CDR1 SGHTA, CDR2 FQGTGA.

This chain joins TRBV7-8 and TRBJ2-5; TRBD1 might be the D (5 bases). This CDR3 has 13 residues. Trimming pared 5 bases from V and 1 base from J, leaving 8 bases between. Germline CDR1 SGHVS, CDR2 FQNEAQ. The CDR3, as DNA: TGTGCCAGCAGCCAGGACACCCAAGAGACCCAGTACTTC. Protein sequence: CASSQDTQETQYF.

V and J are TRBV7-2 and TRBJ2-3; TRBD2 matches at 13 bases. CDR3 size: 14 residues. Losses at the gene ends were 4 bases for V and 6 bases for J; bases not matched to a gene: 1. Per germline, CDR1 SGHTA and CDR2 FQGNSA. CDR3 region: CASSWTSGGDTQYF. In DNA, the CDR3 is TGTGCCAGCAGCTGGACTAGCGGGGGTGATACGCAGTATTTT.

The genes are TRBV7-3 and TRBJ1-6, with D perhaps matching TRBD1 (5 bases). V was clipped by 3 bases and J by 7 bases, with 10 bases between them. Germline CDR1 reads SGHTA; CDR2 reads FQGTGA. The CDR3 contains 14 residues. Written as DNA, the CDR3 is TGTGCCAGCAGCTTCGACAGTAGGAATTCACCCCTCCACTTT. This encodes CASSFDSRNSPLHF.

The CDR3 spells CASSLVDTVPSYEQYF. The CDR3 DNA sequence: TGTGCCAGCAGCTTAGTAGACACAGTACCTTCCTACGAGCAGTACTTC. This chain links TRBV7-2 with TRBJ2-7; D ambiguous. The length of the CDR3 is 16 residues. Trimming left V 1 base short and J 1 base short, with 14 bases between. Germline CDR1 and CDR2: SGHTA and FQGNSA.

This clonotype showed up just a few times. V usage is TRBV11-2 and J usage is TRBJ2-2; D is uncertain. V was shortened by 1 base and J by 7 bases, with 10 bases between the two germline ends. CDR3 length: 14 amino acids. Germline V CDR1 and CDR2: SGHAT, FQNNGV. The CDR3 sequence is CASSLVGYDGELFF. The CDR3 DNA sequence: TGTGCCAGCAGCTTAGTAGGATACGACGGGGAGCTGTTTTTT.

This rearrangement joins TRBV20-1 to TRBJ2-7; 8 bases are shared with TRBD2. V gave up 3 bases and J gave up 4 bases; unmatched junction bases: 8. This CDR3 has 14 residues. Germline loops: CDR1 DFQATT, CDR2 SNEGSKA (reference sequence). The chain's CDR3 is CSARKRGGLYEQYF. CDR3 DNA: TGCAGTGCTAGGAAACGGGGGGGTTTGTACGAGCAGTACTTC.

Here the CDR3 reads CASSQDGGSGSPGTQYF. CDR3 bases: TGTGCCAGCAGCCAAGATGGAGGTAGCGGGTCCCCAGGGACCCAGTACTTC. The rearrangement links TRBV4-2 to TRBJ2-5; 7 nucleotides align to TRBD2. The CDR3 is 17 residues long. V lost 0 bases, J lost 7 bases, and 14 bases stayed unmatched. Germline V gene sequence: CDR1 LGHNA, CDR2 YNFKEQ.

Worth noting for this clonotype: Given a much more abundant clone one base away, this may be a read error. The CDR3 sequence is CASSPLRTRQGETQYF. CDR3 sequence (DNA): TGTGCCAGCAGCCCATTACGGACAAGGCAGGGAGAGACCCAGTACTTC. V is TRBV7-8 and J is TRBJ2-5; possibly TRBD1 for D (5 bases). Trimming took off 5 bases at V and 4 bases at J, with 20 bases between the two ends. Germline V gene lookup returns CDR1 SGHVS and CDR2 FQNEAQ. The CDR3 sequence is 16 residues long. The whole variable domain, filled in from reference TRBV7-8 and TRBJ2-5, reads GAGVSQSPRYKVAKRGQDVALRCDPISGHVSLFWYQQALGQGPEFLTYFQNEAQLDKSGLPSDRFFAERPEGSVSTLKIQRTQQEDSAVYLCASSPLRTRQGETQYFGPGTRLLVL.

This clonotype was picked up a small number of times. This chain connects TRBV7-3 to TRBJ2-1, with D possibly TRBD2 on 6 matching bases. From germline, CDR1 is SGHTA and CDR2 FQGTGA. V was clipped by 4 bases and J by 6 bases, with 13 bases between them. The CDR3 covers 14 residues. DNA of the CDR3: TGTGCCAGCAGCTCCGGGACTGGCTTCAATGAGCAGTTCTTC. Translated: CASSSGTGFNEQFF.

The V and J genes are TRBV12-3 or TRBV12-4 and TRBJ1-5; perhaps TRBD1 as D (6 bases). Trimming took 6 bases from V and 5 from J, leaving 20 bases between them. This CDR3 comprises 16 residues. The CDR3 bases are TGTGCCAGCAGCGGGGGCGGGCCGAGAACGTATCAGCCCCAGCATTTT. This translates into CASSGGGPRTYQPQHF.

This clonotype has a count of ten or more. The rearrangement links TRBV5-5 to TRBJ2-1, with a tentative D call TRBD2 (6 bases). V was trimmed by 3 bases and J by 0 bases, leaving 13 bases between them. From germline, CDR1 is SGHKS and CDR2 YYEKEE (reference sequence). The CDR3 covers 16 residues. In DNA, the CDR3 is TGTGCCAGCAGCTGGTCCGCGGGGAGCTCCTACAATGAGCAGTTCTTC. Amino acid sequence: CASSWSAGSSYNEQFF.

Ten or more counts support this clonotype. CDR3: CASSFQGRGTSTDTQYF. For the CDR3, the DNA is TGTGCCAGCAGCTTTCAGGGTCGCGGGACTAGCACAGATACGCAGTATTTT. The chain uses TRBV7-6 and TRBJ2-3, with a possible D match to TRBD2 (6 bases). The V gene's germline CDR1 is SGHVS and CDR2 FNYEAQ. The V gene lost 3 bases and the J gene lost 0 bases, with 16 bases spanning the gap. This CDR3 region has 17 residues.

This clonotype was found many times. The genes are TRBV7-2 and TRBJ2-2; D remains ambiguous. Germline CDR1 and CDR2: SGHTA and FQGNSA. V was clipped by 5 bases and J by 3 bases, with 19 bases between them. The CDR3 extends over 17 amino acids. The CDR3 DNA follows: TGTGCCAGCAGCCCGTTCTCCCTCACTCGTGACACCGGGGAGCTGTTTTTT. The encoded protein is CASSPFSLTRDTGELFF.

V gene TRBV6-6 combines with J gene TRBJ1-1, with D hard to call. Germline V CDR1 and CDR2: MNHNY, SVGAGI (reference sequence). CDR3 size: 12 residues. V shed 9 bases and J shed 6 bases, with 14 bases lying between them. For the CDR3, the DNA is TGTGCCAGTTTATCCGGACGGGCTGAAGCTTTCTTT. Translated: CASLSGRAEAFF.

CDR3 in amino acids: CASSPPGGGSYEQYF. CDR3 DNA sequence: TGTGCCAGCAGCCCCCCCGGCGGAGGATCCTACGAGCAGTACTTC. This chain joins TRBV11-2 and TRBJ2-7; tentatively, D is TRBD2 (5 bases). V lost 5 bases to trimming and J lost 1 base, with 15 bases between them. CDR3 length equals 15 residues. CDR1 and CDR2 (germline): SGHAT, FQNNGV.

This clonotype appeared a few times. V usage is TRBV29-1 and J usage is TRBJ1-2, with 7 bases fitting TRBD1. The CDR3 consists of 11 residues. Germline CDR1 is SQVTM and CDR2 is ANQGSEA. V shed 6 bases, J shed 5 bases, and the junction held 3 bases outside the gene matches. The CDR3 DNA reads as TGCAGCGTGGGACAGCAGTATGGCTACACCTTC. This translates into CSVGQQYGYTF.

This clonotype has a handful of counts. The rearrangement joins TRBV4-3 to TRBJ2-3; maybe TRBD1 (7 bases). Trimming pared 0 bases from V and 5 bases from J, leaving 36 bases between. The CDR3 spans 23 residues. Germline V gene data show CDR1 as LGHNA and CDR2 as YSLEER. CDR3 protein: CASSQDLFKEGAGEFVLRDTQYF. In nucleotides, the CDR3 is TGCGCCAGCAGCCAAGATCTTTTCAAGGAGGGGGCAGGGGAGTTTGTTTTGAGAGATACGCAGTATTTT.

The CDR3 nucleotides read TGTGCCACCAAGGGGGGATCCCAAGAGACCCAGTACTTC. This sequence encodes CATKGGSQETQYF. The chain carries TRBV2 and TRBJ2-5, with D tentatively TRBD1 or TRBD2 (6 bases each). The V gene's germline CDR1 is SNHLY and CDR2 FYNNEI. Trimming cost V 10 bases and J 1 base, with 13 bases left between them. The CDR3 sequence is 13 residues long.

V gene TRBV29-1 combines with J gene TRBJ2-7; TRBD2 agrees at 9 bases. From germline, CDR1 is SQVTM and CDR2 ANQGSEA. After removal of 6 bases from V and 5 bases from J, the junction contained 8 bases not matched to a gene. CDR3 size: 13 residues. In DNA, the CDR3 is TGCAGCGTCGCTCGGAGACTAGCGGACGAGCAGTACTTC. Amino acid sequence: CSVARRLADEQYF.

The rearrangement links TRBV12-3 or TRBV12-4 to TRBJ1-2, with 8 positions matching TRBD1. Trimming removed 4 bases from V and 5 bases from J; junction bases left unmatched: 6. There are 14 residues in the CDR3. CDR3 residues: CASSSTGAAYGYTF. Written as DNA, the CDR3 is TGTGCCAGCAGTTCGACAGGGGCCGCGTATGGCTACACCTTC.

The rearrangement joins TRBV28 to TRBJ2-1, with 10 bases lining up with TRBD2. CDR1 is MDHEN, CDR2 SYDVKM, per germline. This CDR3 spans 18 amino acids. The ends lost 5 bases at V and 5 bases at J; junction bases unmatched: 15. DNA for the CDR3: TGTGCCAGCAGTCGCCCTCTTAGCGGGGGGTCCCCCAACAATGAGCAGTTCTTC. It is translated as CASSRPLSGGSPNNEQFF.

This clonotype was picked up a small number of times. The chain is built from TRBV7-3 and TRBJ2-5; D gene ambiguous. The V end was cut by 5 bases, the J end by 4 bases, with 11 bases between. The germline gives CDR1 SGHTA, CDR2 FQGTGA. The CDR3 loop spans 13 amino acids. Written as DNA, the CDR3 is TGTGCCAGCAGCCTAATGTACACAGAGACCCAGTACTTC. Protein sequence: CASSLMYTETQYF.

This clonotype was counted between two and nine times. V and J are TRBV6-6 and TRBJ1-2; 7 positions match TRBD1. This CDR3 is 15 amino acids long. Germline CDR1 is MNHNY and CDR2 is SVGAGI (reference sequence). V lost 8 bases and J lost 3; bases outside the gene matches: 12. CDR3 region: CASSPGGLGDYGYTF. CDR3 in DNA: TGTGCCAGCTCACCAGGGGGTCTGGGTGACTATGGCTACACCTTC.

This clonotype appeared many times. This chain uses TRBV7-2 with TRBJ1-5; 9 nucleotides match TRBD1. Per germline, CDR1 SGHTA and CDR2 FQGNSA. The CDR3 sequence is 15 residues long. The V and J ends lost 5 bases and 2 bases, in that order; junction bases with no gene match: 4. CDR3 DNA: TGTGCCAGCAGCCCGGGACAGGGAGGCAATCAGCCCCAGCATTTT. Translating it yields CASSPGQGGNQPQHF.